This section outlines one T cell receptor beta chain sequence together with its context. It lacks a known antigen. Base qualities are missing; no much larger clone stands one base away. This specimen comes from a study of blood T cell repertoires in COVID-19 (dated by TCRdb to 2020 to 2022). For the study in its entirety: The collaborator samples originated in the United States, Italy and Spain and spanned the acute and convalescent phases of COVID-19. The prospective study material was composed of cDNA or gDNA derived from T cells, B-cell-depleted T cells, or PBMCs. Subjects who had been exposed to COVID-19, were actively infected with it, or had recovered from it provided the deeply sampled blood TCRbeta repertoires that made up the dataset. The repertoires were released in a freely available public database meant as a resource for research on the immune response to SARS-CoV-2. Samples were obtained from the ongoing ImmuneRACE study (first 160 participants) and from 1,000 to 1,500 subjects provided by 6 global collaborators. The sample metadata nearly always contained a de-identified subject ID, COVID-19 status, age in years and sex. Where available, HLA class I and class II types were obtained from metadata supplied by the sample provider rather than from assay-based typing.

TCRbeta CDR3 regions were amplified from genomic DNA using the immunoSEQ Assay, a bias-controlled multiplex PCR. In the original analysis: Nucleated cell counts per sample were estimated from amplification of reference gene primers within the assay. To quantify the absolute abundance of each unique TCRbeta CDR3 rearrangement, sequence reads were collapsed and filtered. For each sample, productive Simpson clonality was calculated as the square root of Simpson's diversity index over productive rearrangements. TCRdb provides this immuneACCESS table in a form limited to in-frame rearrangements. Some clones are lacking; in checked studies, under half of them reflect an unresolved V gene, and why the rest are absent is not known. V, J and clone size reflect that table, while D and trimming were determined from the DNA. The sample records over 200,000 clones, about nine tenths of which are singletons. The ten largest clonotypes hold roughly 6.5% of the sample.

Spanning cysteine to phenylalanine, the CDR3 consists of 13 amino acids. Of the read, only the CDR3 DNA is kept; its 39 bases are in frame from base 1. V drops 10 bases and J drops 1 base, leaving 13 bases in between. Samples from volunteer blood donors who had recovered from COVID-19 were contributed by a second Seattle source. Whole blood was collected in K2EDTA tubes by collaborating institutions according to the institutions' own protocols. For TCRbeta analysis, collaborators shipped samples as frozen whole blood, isolated PBMCs, or DNA extracted from either of those sample types. What the research found in general, with its limitations: The amount of clinical and demographic metadata varied by source and participant and was provided uncurated.

Sample: peripheral blood. The rearrangement joined TRBV12-3 or TRBV12-4 to TRBJ1-1, and possibly TRBD1, on 5 matching bases. The TCR was taken from a man in his 60s who had recovered from COVID-19. This receptor has the CDR3 CATQGVGNTEAFF. DNA sequence: TGTGCCACCCAAGGGGTGGGGAACACTGAAGCTTTCTTT.